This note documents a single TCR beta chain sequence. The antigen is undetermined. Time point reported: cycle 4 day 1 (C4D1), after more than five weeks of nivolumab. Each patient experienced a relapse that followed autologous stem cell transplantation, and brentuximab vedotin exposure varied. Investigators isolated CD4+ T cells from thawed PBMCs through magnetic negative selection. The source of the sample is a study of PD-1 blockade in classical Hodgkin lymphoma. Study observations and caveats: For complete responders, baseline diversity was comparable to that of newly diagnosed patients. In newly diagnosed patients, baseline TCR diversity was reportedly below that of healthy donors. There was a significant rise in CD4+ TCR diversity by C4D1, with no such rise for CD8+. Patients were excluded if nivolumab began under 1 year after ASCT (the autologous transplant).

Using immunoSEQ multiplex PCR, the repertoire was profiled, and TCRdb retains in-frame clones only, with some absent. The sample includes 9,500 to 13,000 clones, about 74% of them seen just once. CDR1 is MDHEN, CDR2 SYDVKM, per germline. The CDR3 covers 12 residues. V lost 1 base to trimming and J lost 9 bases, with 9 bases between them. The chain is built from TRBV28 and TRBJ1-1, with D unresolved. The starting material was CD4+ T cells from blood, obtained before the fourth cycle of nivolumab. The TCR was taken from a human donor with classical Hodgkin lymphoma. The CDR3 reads CASSLLGSQAFF. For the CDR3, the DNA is TGTGCCAGCAGTTTATTGGGTTCCCAAGCTTTCTTT. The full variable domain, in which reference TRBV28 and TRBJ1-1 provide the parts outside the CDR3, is DVKVTQSSRYLVKRTGEKVFLECVQDMDHENMFWYRQDPGLGLRLIYFSYDVKMKEKGDIPEGYSVSREKKERFSLILESASTNQTSMYLCASSLLGSQAFFGQGTRLTVV.